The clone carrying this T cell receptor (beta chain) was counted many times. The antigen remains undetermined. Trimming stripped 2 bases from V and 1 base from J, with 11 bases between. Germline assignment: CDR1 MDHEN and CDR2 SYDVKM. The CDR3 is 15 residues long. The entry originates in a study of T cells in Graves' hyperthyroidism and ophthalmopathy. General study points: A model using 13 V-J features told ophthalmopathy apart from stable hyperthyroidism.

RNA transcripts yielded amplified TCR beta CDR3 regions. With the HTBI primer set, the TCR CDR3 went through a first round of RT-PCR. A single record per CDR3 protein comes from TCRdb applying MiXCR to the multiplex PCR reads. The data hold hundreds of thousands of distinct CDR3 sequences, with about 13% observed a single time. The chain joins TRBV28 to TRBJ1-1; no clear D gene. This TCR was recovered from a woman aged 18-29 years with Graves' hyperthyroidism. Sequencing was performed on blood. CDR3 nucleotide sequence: TGTGCCAGCAGTTTACTGGACCGGGCGAACACTGAAGCTTTCTTT. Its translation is CASSLLDRANTEAFF.